This is a list of T cell receptor beta chains from one sample in a study of CD4 T cells in relation to SARS-CoV-2 and coronaviruses. What these receptors recognize is not known. Assay: immunoSEQ multiplex PCR; the TCRdb copy retains only in-frame clones and omits some. The sample has around 31,000 clones, over 60% seen once. The sequenced sample was memory CD4+ T cells from PBMCs, cultured in vitro. The receptor set was obtained from an adult with COVID-19. The CDR3 runs from the conserved cysteine through the conserved F or W. The D gene is left open where the match is weak. Part of the rows lack a size; the others show once, few, many or a class for expanded clones.

TRBV7-8	.	TRBJ2-7	.	12	TGTGCCAGCAGCCACGCAGCGGGCGAGCAGTACTTC	CASSHAAGEQYF
TRBV9	.	TRBJ2-1	.	14	TGTGCCAGCAGCTCCCGGACGTTCTACAATGAGCAGTTCTTC	CASSSRTFYNEQFF
TRBV7-3	.	TRBJ2-2	.	13	TGTGCCAGCAGCTTAATTTCCACCGGGGAGCTGTTTTTT	CASSLISTGELFF
TRBV6-9	.	TRBJ2-5	.	8	TGTGCCAGCATCCTCATGTACTTC	CASILMYF
TRBV19	TRBD2	TRBJ2-1	.	14	TGTGCCAGTAGCGGGACTAGCGGATACAATGAGCAGTTCTTC	CASSGTSGYNEQFF
TRBV5-5	TRBD1	TRBJ2-4	.	15	TGTGCCAGCAGCGATTCTCCGGGACAGGGGATCATTCAGTACTTC	CASSDSPGQGIIQYF
TRBV7-9	.	TRBJ2-7	.	13	TGTGCCAGCAGCTTATCTGGAGCCTACGAGCAGTACTTC	CASSLSGAYEQYF
TRBV18	TRBD1	TRBJ1-1	.	14	TGTGCCAGCTCACCACCGGACAGGGGCACTGAAGCTTTCTTT	CASSPPDRGTEAFF
TRBV5-1	TRBD2	TRBJ2-1	.	17	TGCGCCAGCAGCTTGGCGCGGGGACTAGCGGGAGGGAATGAGCAGTTCTTC	CASSLARGLAGGNEQFF
TRBV6-4	.	TRBJ2-3	.	15	TGTGCCAGCAGTGAATCTGGACAGAGCACAGATACGCAGTATTTT	CASSESGQSTDTQYF
TRBV3-1/TRBV3-2	TRBD2	TRBJ2-3	.	17	TGTGCCAGCAGCCAAGGGTCTAGCGGGAGAATAGTGGATACGCAGTATTTT	CASSQGSSGRIVDTQYF
TRBV4-1	TRBD1	TRBJ2-5	few	16	TGCGCCAGCAGCCAAGATGGGACAGGGAGGTCAGAGACCCAGTACTTC	CASSQDGTGRSETQYF
TRBV14	.	TRBJ1-1	.	14	TGTGCCAGCAGCCCCAGGGTAGGTGACACTGAAGCTTTCTTT	CASSPRVGDTEAFF
TRBV5-6	.	TRBJ2-1	.	14	TGTGCCAGCAGCTTGGAGGCGGTCTACAATGAGCAGTTCTTC	CASSLEAVYNEQFF
TRBV7-2	TRBD2	TRBJ2-3	.	16	TGTGCCAGCAGCGGCGGAACCAGCGGGAGAGGGGATACGCAGTATTTT	CASSGGTSGRGDTQYF
TRBV11-2	.	TRBJ1-1	.	14	TGTGCCAGCAGCTTTGACATTCTAGGGACTGAAGCTTTCTTT	CASSFDILGTEAFF
TRBV5-4	TRBD1	TRBJ1-4	.	16	TGTGCCAGCAGCTTGGCCGCGGGGACAGGGCACGAAAAACTGTTTTTT	CASSLAAGTGHEKLFF
TRBV20-1	.	TRBJ2-2	.	13	TGCAGTGCTAGTTTGCAGAACACCGGGGAGCTGTTTTTT	CSASLQNTGELFF
TRBV7-9	TRBD1	TRBJ2-7	.	16	TGTGCCAGCAGCTTCAACCGGGACAGGGTTTCCTACGAGCAGTACTTC	CASSFNRDRVSYEQYF
TRBV15	.	TRBJ2-5	.	15	TGTGCCACCAGCAGAGGCGGGCGGGGAGGAGAGACCCAGTACTTC	CATSRGGRGGETQYF
TRBV23-1	TRBD2	TRBJ2-1	once	21	TGCGCCAGCAGTCAACCTCCGCCGGGACTAGCGGGGCTCAGCCCCTACAATGAGCAGTTCTTC	CASSQPPPGLAGLSPYNEQFF
TRBV4-2	.	TRBJ1-1	.	14	TGTGCCAGCAGCCAAGATACAGGGTACACTGAAGCTTTCTTT	CASSQDTGYTEAFF
TRBV7-6	TRBD1	TRBJ2-1	.	15	TGTGCCAGCAGCTTAGCCGGGACAGGGGGGCATGAGCAGTTCTTC	CASSLAGTGGHEQFF
TRBV5-5	.	TRBJ2-1	.	15	TGTGCCAGCAGCTTGTTAACGTACTCCTACAATGAGCAGTTCTTC	CASSLLTYSYNEQFF
TRBV7-9	TRBD1	TRBJ1-1	.	13	TGTGCCAGCAGCTCGACAGGGGCGGGTGAAGCTTTCTTT	CASSSTGAGEAFF
TRBV11-2	.	TRBJ2-1	.	16	TGTGCCAGCAGCTTAGATCCCGGGATAGGCTACAATGAGCAGTTCTTC	CASSLDPGIGYNEQFF
TRBV6-5	TRBD1	TRBJ2-7	few	14	TGTGCCAGCAGCCGCGGGACAGGCCCATACGAGCAGTACTTC	CASSRGTGPYEQYF
TRBV7-2	TRBD2	TRBJ2-1	.	16	TGTGCCAGCAGCCGCGCCAGGAGCGGGAGGGTGCATGAGCAGTTCTTC	CASSRARSGRVHEQFF
TRBV4-2	.	TRBJ2-3	.	17	TGTGCCAGCAGCCAAGAAGGGTTGGGCGGGGGCACAGATACGCAGTATTTT	CASSQEGLGGGTDTQYF
TRBV6-2/TRBV6-3	TRBD2	TRBJ2-7	.	20	TGTGCCAGCAGTTACTCAACAACCACGCAGACTAGCGGGAGGACCTACGAGCAGTACTTC	CASSYSTTTQTSGRTYEQYF
TRBV9	TRBD1	TRBJ1-5	few	14	TGTGCCAGCAGCGTCGGGACAGGGGAATGGCCCCAGCATTTT	CASSVGTGEWPQHF
TRBV11-3	.	TRBJ1-1	once	13	TGTGCCAGCAGCTTGGACGGAAACACTGAAGCTTTCTTT	CASSLDGNTEAFF
TRBV9	TRBD2	TRBJ2-3	.	17	TGTGCCAGCAGCGTAGGGGCGAGGTCCGCGGGAGCAGATACGCAGTATTTT	CASSVGARSAGADTQYF
TRBV5-1	.	TRBJ1-3	.	15	TGCGCCAGCAGCTTGGGTACCGCCAACGGCAACACCATATATTTT	CASSLGTANGNTIYF
TRBV20-1	.	TRBJ2-3	.	11	TGCAGTGCTAGAGCGGTTAATACGCAGTATTTT	CSARAVNTQYF
TRBV4-1	TRBD2	TRBJ2-3	.	13	TGCGCCAGCAGCCAAGAGCGCCCGGGAGGGCAGTATTTT	CASSQERPGGQYF
TRBV6-1	.	TRBJ2-1	.	15	TGTGCCAGCAGTGAAGGCGTGAGCTCCTACAATGAGCAGTTCTTC	CASSEGVSSYNEQFF
TRBV19	.	TRBJ2-3	few	14	TGTGCCAGTAGCCCGACTTCTAGCACAGATACGCAGTATTTT	CASSPTSSTDTQYF
TRBV5-8	TRBD2	TRBJ2-3	.	19	TGTGCCAGCAGCTTGTTGGTGCTACTAGCGGAATCCGGCACAGATACGCAGTATTTT	CASSLLVLLAESGTDTQYF
TRBV11-3	.	TRBJ2-4	.	13	TGTGCCAGCAGCTTAGACAGAAAAAACATTCAGTACTTC	CASSLDRKNIQYF
TRBV19	.	TRBJ2-1	.	15	TGTGCCAGTAGTATCGATTGGACGGCATACAATGAGCAGTTCTTC	CASSIDWTAYNEQFF
TRBV7-3	.	TRBJ2-5	.	15	TGTGCCAGCAGCCCCCGTCGAGGAACTCAAGAGACCCAGTACTTC	CASSPRRGTQETQYF
TRBV27	.	TRBJ2-7	.	13	TGTGCCAGCAGTTTGGACCACACCTACGAGCAGTACTTC	CASSLDHTYEQYF
TRBV19	.	TRBJ2-2	.	14	TGTGCCAGTAAGGGAGCGTTGAACACCGGGGAGCTGTTTTTT	CASKGALNTGELFF
TRBV6-1	.	TRBJ2-1	.	15	TGTGCCAGCAGTGAATTGGGTAGCAACTACAATGAGCAGTTCTTC	CASSELGSNYNEQFF